These 13 T cell receptor beta chains originate from one sample sequenced in a study of regulatory T cells in long-lasting Graves disease (dated by TCRdb to about 2021). Library creation used multiplex PCR. The data were produced on an Illumina HiSeq 4000. TCR beta libraries were built with iRepertoire HTBI primers and Arm-PCR amplification of CDR3 regions. TCRdb's own reprocessing of the public reads used fastp at Q25 and MiXCR and kept productive beta chains. Records with the same CDR3 protein are collapsed into one entry carrying the most frequent genes and DNA. Within this sample are hundreds of thousands of distinct CDR3 sequences, with approximately 23% of them counted one time only. The top ten clonotypes cover about 12% of the sample. The time point tag for this specimen amounts to: persistent/refractory GD, antithyroid drugs over 5 years with positive TRAb. For both TCR sequencing and RNA sequencing, RNA was extracted from PBMCs in TRIzol.

The sample consisted of peripheral blood mononuclear cells (PBMCs), taken when the disease was refractory, from a patient treated with antithyroid drugs. The receptors shown here come from a female donor with Graves disease.

The V and J genes are TRBV6-9 and TRBJ2-2, with D perhaps matching TRBD1 or TRBD2 (6 bases each). Per the germline V gene, CDR1 is MNHGY and CDR2 is SVAAGI. The CDR3 spans 15 residues. V gave up 4 bases and J gave up 5 bases, with 14 bases separating them. This CDR3 reads CASSFLRGVTGELFF. The CDR3, as DNA: TGTGCCAGCAGTTTCCTGAGGGGGGTTACCGGGGAGCTGTTTTTT.

Note on this clonotype: A much larger clonotype is one base distant, so this may be a read error. The gene calls are TRBV2 and TRBJ1-1; D call uncertain. This CDR3 has 14 amino acids. V gave up 5 bases and J gave up 0 bases, with 10 bases separating them. The germline V gene has CDR1 SNHLY and CDR2 FYNNEI. CDR3 bases: TGTGCCAGCAGTAAACAGATACTGAACACTGAAGCTTTCTTT. As protein: CASSKQILNTEAFF.

This clonotype was counted a few times. The chain uses TRBV30 and TRBJ1-5; D not resolved. The germline CDR1 and CDR2 sequences are GTSNPN and SVGIG (reference sequence). The V end was cut by 2 bases, the J end by 5 bases, with 10 bases between. The CDR3 is made up of 13 amino acids. In DNA, the CDR3 is TGTGCCTGGAGTTCTGGGATAGATCAGCCCCAGCATTTT. As protein: CAWSSGIDQPQHF.

This clonotype has ten or more counts. The chain joins TRBV6-1 to TRBJ2-7; no clear D gene. Germline V gene lookup returns CDR1 MNHNS and CDR2 SASEGT. The CDR3 loop spans 13 amino acids. V lost 2 bases to trimming and J lost 4 bases, with 9 bases between them. The CDR3 sequence: CASSERVPYEQYF. In DNA, the CDR3 is TGTGCCAGCAGTGAACGCGTTCCTTACGAGCAGTACTTC.

This clonotype was observed at least ten times. One end of the junction varies from germline; a read error may be responsible. J is TRBJ2-7 and V is TRBV27; 7 bases match TRBD1. Germline V gives CDR1 MNHEY, CDR2 SMNVEV (reference sequence). CDR3 length: 12 amino acids. The CDR3, as DNA: TGTGCCAGCAGTTTGATTCCGGGACAGCTAGGTTTC. It is translated as CASSLIPGQLGF.

Comment on this clonotype: The junction departs from germline at one end; a sequencing error may be responsible. The chain joins TRBV7-2 to TRBJ2-7, with 7 bases fitting TRBD1. The CDR3 covers 15 residues. In germline, CDR1 is SGHTA, CDR2 FQGNSA. This CDR3 reads CASSQAGTERYEQYF. Written as DNA, the CDR3 is TGCGCCAGCAGCCAAGCCGGGACAGAGAGGTACGAGCAGTACTTC.

This clonotype was counted between two and nine times. The genes are TRBV6-2 or TRBV6-3 and TRBJ1-5, with D unclear. CDR1 is MNHEY, CDR2 SVGEGT, per germline. This CDR3 comprises 12 residues. This CDR3 is CATKDGNQPQHF. The DNA for the CDR3 is TGTGCGACCAAAGACGGCAATCAGCCCCAGCATTTT.

This clonotype appeared many times. The chain links TRBV7-2 to TRBJ1-4; 8 positions agree with TRBD1. CDR1 SGHTA and CDR2 FQGNSA come from the germline V gene. This CDR3 contains 14 residues. V shed 6 bases, J shed 8 bases, and the junction held 8 bases outside the gene matches. The CDR3 sequence: CASSLDRVREKLFF. CDR3 coding DNA: TGTGCCAGCAGTCTGGACAGGGTCAGGGAAAAACTGTTTTTT.

Concerning this clonotype itself: A much larger clone differs from this one at a single base, so this may be a read error. The chain links TRBV6-1 to TRBJ2-7; 7 nucleotides match TRBD1. With 11 bases clipped from V and 3 bases from J, the junction kept 10 bases outside the gene matches. Germline lookup yields CDR1 MNHNS and CDR2 SASEGT. This CDR3 has 13 residues. The CDR3 nucleotides are TGTGCCGGCCCTCCGGGACAGTACTACGAGCAGTACTTC. Its protein is CAGPPGQYYEQYF.

This clonotype was detected only a few times. The DNA for the CDR3 is TGTGCCAGCAGCGGGACAGGCCGGATGGACACTGAAGCTTTCTTT. This translates into CASSGTGRMDTEAFF. This rearrangement joins TRBV9 to TRBJ1-1; 7 nucleotides agree with TRBD1. The V gene's germline CDR1 is SGDLS and CDR2 YYNGEE. J was trimmed by 3 bases and V by 3 bases; bases with no gene match: 8. The CDR3 has 15 residues.

This clonotype was seen only a few times. The chain couples TRBV6-1 to TRBJ1-2; D ambiguous. Germline values: CDR1 MNHNS, CDR2 SASEGT. The CDR3 contains 14 residues. The V end lost 5 bases, the J end lost 8 bases, and 18 bases lay between the germline ends. CDR3 region: CASSYTIGWMGYTF. CDR3 DNA: TGTGCCAGCAGTTATACGATAGGATGGATGGGCTACACCTTC.

Comment on this clonotype: A much larger clone differs by one base, so this may be a read error. This CDR3 is CAGSEARGQPQHF. The CDR3 DNA sequence: TGTGCCGGCAGTGAAGCGCGAGGTCAGCCCCAGCATTTT. The rearrangement links TRBV2 to TRBJ1-5; D is unclear. Germline lookup yields CDR1 SNHLY and CDR2 FYNNEI. The CDR3 has 13 amino acids.

This clonotype was seen a handful of times. The V gene is TRBV7-8, the J gene TRBJ1-1, with unresolved D. Between the trimmed V and J ends, which lost 5 bases and 0 bases, there was a span of 13 bases. The germline V gene has CDR1 SGHVS and CDR2 FQNEAQ. The CDR3 extends over 15 amino acids. CDR3 sequence reads: CASSHGRTLNTEAFF. CDR3 bases: TGTGCCAGCAGCCACGGGCGGACTTTGAACACTGAAGCTTTCTTT.